This T cell receptor beta chain was documented in a study of blood T cell repertoires in COVID-19. The wider study: The United States, Italy and Spain provided the acute and convalescent COVID-19 samples. Nucleic acid was either cDNA or gDNA, and it came from T cells, B-cell-depleted T cells, or PBMCs.

The CDR3 loop spans 14 amino acids. V gave up 5 bases and J gave up 8 bases, with 15 bases separating them. CDR1 and CDR2 (germline): MGHRA, YSYEKL. Original methodology: From reference gene primer amplification, estimates of nucleated cell counts were derived. Sequencing used immunoSEQ multiplex PCR; TCRdb keeps in-frame clones, though not all of them. V and J calls and clone size are as listed in that table; D and trimming were resolved from the DNA. The data hold about 70,000 clones, with about 82% observed a single time. V usage is TRBV4-1 and J usage is TRBJ1-4; no definite D call. The sequenced sample consisted of peripheral blood. The clonotype originates from a woman aged 60-70 years with acute or convalescent COVID-19. The CDR3 is CASSERRGVEKLFF. The CDR3 DNA is TGCGCCAGCAGCGAACGACGCGGTGTCGAAAAACTGTTTTTT.